Listed below are T cell receptor beta chains from one sample, sequenced in a study of blood T cell repertoires in COVID-19. The table came from immunoSEQ multiplex PCR; TCRdb's copy has only in-frame clones and leaves some out. The sample holds about 110,000 clones, 87% seen once. Sample: peripheral blood. These receptors were obtained from a human donor in a cohort sampled during active COVID-19. Each CDR3 is given with its conserved first and last residue. Each record gives: clone size, J gene, D gene, V gene, CDR3 DNA, CDR3 protein. The D gene is left open where the match is weak. Clone size is stated in some rows and not others, as once, few, many or a class when expanded.

few	TRBJ1-2	.	TRBV5-4	TGTGCCAGCAGCGCGCTGAACTGGGGGCAGGATGGCTACACCTTC	CASSALNWGQDGYTF
.	TRBJ2-3	.	TRBV11-2	TGTGCCAGCAGCCATACACAGGGTAGTAGTAGCACAGATACGCAGTATTTT	CASSHTQGSSSTDTQYF
.	TRBJ2-5	.	TRBV5-1	TGCGCCAGCAGCTTCCCCCGGGGGACCCAGTACTTC	CASSFPRGTQYF
.	TRBJ2-7	TRBD1	TRBV6-5	TGTGCCAGCAGTTACTCCGGGACAGCTACATACGAGCAGTACTTC	CASSYSGTATYEQYF
.	TRBJ2-7	.	TRBV28	TGTGCCAGCAGTTTATTGGCAGGGGTTCAGTACTTC	CASSLLAGVQYF
once	TRBJ2-1	.	TRBV24-1	TGTGCCACCAGTGATTTGGAGGCGAACTCCTACAATGAGCAGTTCTTC	CATSDLEANSYNEQFF
many	TRBJ2-5	.	TRBV2	TGTGCCAGTGGTACCGGGACCCAGTACTTC	CASGTGTQYF
.	TRBJ2-5	.	TRBV15	TGTGCCACCAGCCTTTCCGGAGGGGGAGGGCAAAGAGAGACCCAGTACTTC	CATSLSGGGGQRETQYF
.	TRBJ1-1	TRBD1	TRBV2	TGTGCCAGCAGTGTCGCGGTGACAGGGTCCACTGAAGCTTTCTTT	CASSVAVTGSTEAFF
.	TRBJ2-1	.	TRBV18	TGTGCCAGCTCACTCACAGGGTCGGATGAGCAGTTCTTC	CASSLTGSDEQFF
.	TRBJ2-7	TRBD1	TRBV5-6	TGTGCCAGCAGCTTGGGGGGGACAGACGAGCAGTACTTC	CASSLGGTDEQYF
.	TRBJ1-4	.	TRBV28	TGTGCCAGCAGTTTCGTGGGGCGTAATGAAAAACTGTTTTTT	CASSFVGRNEKLFF
.	TRBJ2-1	.	TRBV5-5	TGTGCCAGCAACATCCTCCTCTCCCGCGGGCGCTACAATGAGCAGTTCTTC	CASNILLSRGRYNEQFF
.	TRBJ2-1	TRBD2	TRBV19	TGTGCCAGTAGTACTAGCGGGAGCTCCTACAATGAGCAGTTCTTC	CASSTSGSSYNEQFF